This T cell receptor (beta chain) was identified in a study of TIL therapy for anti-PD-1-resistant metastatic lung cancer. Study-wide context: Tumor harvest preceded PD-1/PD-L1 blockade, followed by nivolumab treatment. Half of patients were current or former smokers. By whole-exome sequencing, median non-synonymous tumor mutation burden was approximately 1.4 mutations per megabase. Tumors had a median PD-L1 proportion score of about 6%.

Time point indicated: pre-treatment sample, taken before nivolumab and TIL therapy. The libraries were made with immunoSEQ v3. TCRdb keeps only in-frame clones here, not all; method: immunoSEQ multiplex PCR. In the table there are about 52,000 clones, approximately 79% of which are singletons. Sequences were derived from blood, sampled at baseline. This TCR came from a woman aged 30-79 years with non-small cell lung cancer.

In DNA, the CDR3 is TGTGCCAGCAGCCGCCGGACTAGCGGGATAGGGGCAGGGGATACGCAGTATTTT. It yields the protein CASSRRTSGIGAGDTQYF. V gene TRBV5-6 combines with J gene TRBJ2-3, with 12 bases matching TRBD2. The CDR3 is 18 residues long. Germline CDR1 SGHDT, CDR2 YYEEEE. Germline trimming cut 4 bases from V and 6 bases from J; bases unmatched to any gene: 15. Filled out from reference TRBV5-6 and TRBJ2-3, the complete variable domain reads DAGVTQSPTHLIKTRGQQVTLRCSPKSGHDTVSWYQQALGQGPQFIFQYYEEEERQRGNFPDRFSGHQFPNYSSELNVNALLLGDSALYLCASSRRTSGIGAGDTQYFGPGTRLTVL.